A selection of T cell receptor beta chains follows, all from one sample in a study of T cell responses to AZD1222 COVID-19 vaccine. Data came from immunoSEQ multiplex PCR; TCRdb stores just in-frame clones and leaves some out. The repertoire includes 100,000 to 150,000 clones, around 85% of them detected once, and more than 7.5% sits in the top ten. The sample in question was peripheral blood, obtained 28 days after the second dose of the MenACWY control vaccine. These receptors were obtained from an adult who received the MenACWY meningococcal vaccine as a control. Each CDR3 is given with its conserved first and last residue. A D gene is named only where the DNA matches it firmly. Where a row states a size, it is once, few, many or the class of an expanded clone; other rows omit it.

CDR3 DNA: TGCGCCAGCAGTGGGGACCCAAGGGAGATAGGCAATCAGCCCCAGCATTTT; CDR3 protein: CASSGDPREIGNQPQHF; V gene: TRBV10-2; clone size: -; J gene: TRBJ1-5; D gene: -
CDR3 DNA: TGTGCCAGCAGCTTTAGTGTCGGACCCCATCAGCCCCAGCATTTT; CDR3 protein: CASSFSVGPHQPQHF; V gene: TRBV5-6; clone size: -; J gene: TRBJ1-5; D gene: -
CDR3 DNA: TGCGCCAGCAGCTTGGTTGGACGGGGGAACACCGGGGAGCTGTTTTTT; CDR3 protein: CASSLVGRGNTGELFF; V gene: TRBV5-1; clone size: -; J gene: TRBJ2-2; D gene: -
CDR3 DNA: TGTGCCAGCAGCCCAGGCGTGAGCGGCTCCTACGAGCAGTACTTC; CDR3 protein: CASSPGVSGSYEQYF; V gene: TRBV7-9; clone size: -; J gene: TRBJ2-7; D gene: -
CDR3 DNA: TGTGCCAGCAGTGCCCCCGGAAATGGAGAGACCCAGTACTTC; CDR3 protein: CASSAPGNGETQYF; V gene: TRBV2; clone size: -; J gene: TRBJ2-5; D gene: -
CDR3 DNA: TGCAGCGTTGAAGACAGGGGCCGCTATGGCTACACCTTC; CDR3 protein: CSVEDRGRYGYTF; V gene: TRBV29-1; clone size: once; J gene: TRBJ1-2; D gene: -
CDR3 DNA: TGCGCCAGCAGCTTGACTAGCGGTTCTTCAGATACGCAGTATTTT; CDR3 protein: CASSLTSGSSDTQYF; V gene: TRBV5-1; clone size: -; J gene: TRBJ2-3; D gene: TRBD2
CDR3 DNA: TGTGCCAGCAGTGAAGGACTAGCGGGAAGTGGGGAGCTGTTTTTT; CDR3 protein: CASSEGLAGSGELFF; V gene: TRBV6-1; clone size: -; J gene: TRBJ2-2; D gene: TRBD2
CDR3 DNA: TGTGCCAGCTCACCAAGGCCAGGGGCAGACACTGAAGCTTTCTTT; CDR3 protein: CASSPRPGADTEAFF; V gene: TRBV18; clone size: -; J gene: TRBJ1-1; D gene: -
CDR3 DNA: TGTGCCAGCAGTTTAGCGGCAGGGGGTGGCTACACCTTC; CDR3 protein: CASSLAAGGGYTF; V gene: TRBV12-3/TRBV12-4; clone size: -; J gene: TRBJ1-2; D gene: TRBD1
CDR3 DNA: TGTGCCAGTAGCACGACTCACGGGACCCCCTACAATGAGCAGTTCTTC; CDR3 protein: CASSTTHGTPYNEQFF; V gene: TRBV19; clone size: few; J gene: TRBJ2-1; D gene: -
CDR3 DNA: TGTGCCAGCAGCTTCTCCGGAGGGAGGGGGGAGACCCAGTACTTC; CDR3 protein: CASSFSGGRGETQYF; V gene: TRBV7-2; clone size: -; J gene: TRBJ2-5; D gene: -
CDR3 DNA: TGTGCCAGCAGCCCTCGGGACAGCTGGGAGTATGGCTACACCTTC; CDR3 protein: CASSPRDSWEYGYTF; V gene: TRBV7-2; clone size: -; J gene: TRBJ1-2; D gene: TRBD1
CDR3 DNA: TGTGCCAGCAATATTCCAGGGGCCACCTATGGCTACACCTTC; CDR3 protein: CASNIPGATYGYTF; V gene: TRBV28; clone size: -; J gene: TRBJ1-2; D gene: -
CDR3 DNA: TGTGCCAGCAGCTTGGCCCTCCCGGGACTAGCGGGTTTGGATGAGCAGTTCTTC; CDR3 protein: CASSLALPGLAGLDEQFF; V gene: TRBV5-8; clone size: -; J gene: TRBJ2-1; D gene: TRBD2
CDR3 DNA: TGTGCCAGCAGTTTTCGTGAGGGCTATGGCTACACCTTC; CDR3 protein: CASSFREGYGYTF; V gene: TRBV12-3/TRBV12-4; clone size: -; J gene: TRBJ1-2; D gene: -
CDR3 DNA: TGTGCCAGCAGCCACGGACCGCAGGGGCAATTAAATGGCTACACCTTC; CDR3 protein: CASSHGPQGQLNGYTF; V gene: TRBV3-1/TRBV3-2; clone size: few; J gene: TRBJ1-2; D gene: -
CDR3 DNA: TGTGCCAGTAGTATGAGGAGTGGGACAGGGGGCCAACCCGCAAATCTCTATGGCTACACCTTC; CDR3 protein: CASSMRSGTGGQPANLYGYTF; V gene: TRBV19; clone size: -; J gene: TRBJ1-2; D gene: TRBD1
CDR3 DNA: TGTGCCAGCAGCGTAACGAGGGGGGCGGATGGCTACACCTTC; CDR3 protein: CASSVTRGADGYTF; V gene: TRBV9; clone size: -; J gene: TRBJ1-2; D gene: -
CDR3 DNA: TGTGCCAGCAGCCTGGGACAGGGTGCCCTCGAGCAGTACTTC; CDR3 protein: CASSLGQGALEQYF; V gene: TRBV7-3; clone size: -; J gene: TRBJ2-7; D gene: TRBD1
CDR3 DNA: TGTGCCCGCCGTCGCCAGGGGGGGGAGAGTCAGCCCCAGCATTTT; CDR3 protein: CARRRQGGESQPQHF; V gene: TRBV2; clone size: -; J gene: TRBJ1-5; D gene: TRBD1
CDR3 DNA: TGTGCCAGCAGGGGACAGGGCCTTAATGAAAAACTGTTTTTT; CDR3 protein: CASRGQGLNEKLFF; V gene: TRBV6-5; clone size: -; J gene: TRBJ1-4; D gene: TRBD1
CDR3 DNA: TGTGCCAGCAGCTTAAGGACCCACTCTGGAAACACCATATATTTT; CDR3 protein: CASSLRTHSGNTIYF; V gene: TRBV11-2; clone size: -; J gene: TRBJ1-3; D gene: -
CDR3 DNA: TGTGCCAGCAGCGCCGGAGGTGGGGGGAACACTGAAGCTTTCTTT; CDR3 protein: CASSAGGGGNTEAFF; V gene: TRBV9; clone size: -; J gene: TRBJ1-1; D gene: -
CDR3 DNA: TGTGCCAGCAGCTCCCCGGGGGGGAGCAATGAGCAGTTCTTC; CDR3 protein: CASSSPGGSNEQFF; V gene: TRBV5-4; clone size: -; J gene: TRBJ2-1; D gene: TRBD2
CDR3 DNA: TGTGCCAGCAGCCAAGATCGCCGCCCGACTTTCTTT; CDR3 protein: CASSQDRRPTFF; V gene: TRBV3-1/TRBV3-2; clone size: -; J gene: TRBJ1-1; D gene: -
CDR3 DNA: TGTGCCAGCAGCAACAATGACAAGGGTGGCTACACCTTC; CDR3 protein: CASSNNDKGGYTF; V gene: TRBV13; clone size: -; J gene: TRBJ1-2; D gene: -
CDR3 DNA: TGTGCCAGCAGCTTAGGGGACCTCTATGGCTACACCTTC; CDR3 protein: CASSLGDLYGYTF; V gene: TRBV7-6; clone size: -; J gene: TRBJ1-2; D gene: -
CDR3 DNA: TGTGCCAGCAGTGGGCAGGGAGTGAACTATGGCTACACCTTC; CDR3 protein: CASSGQGVNYGYTF; V gene: TRBV2; clone size: -; J gene: TRBJ1-2; D gene: -
CDR3 DNA: TGTGCCAGCAGCGTAGGCGGGGGGCTGAACAATGAGCAGTTCTTC; CDR3 protein: CASSVGGGLNNEQFF; V gene: TRBV9; clone size: -; J gene: TRBJ2-1; D gene: TRBD2
CDR3 DNA: TGTGCCAGTAGTTTCGGAGGCTCTGGGGCCAACGTCCTGACTTTC; CDR3 protein: CASSFGGSGANVLTF; V gene: TRBV19; clone size: once; J gene: TRBJ2-6; D gene: -
CDR3 DNA: TGTGCCAGCAGCTTGGTGGGTAGGGGAGAGACCCAGTACTTC; CDR3 protein: CASSLVGRGETQYF; V gene: TRBV5-6; clone size: -; J gene: TRBJ2-5; D gene: -
CDR3 DNA: TGTGCCAGCAGTTTTAATCAGGGCACTGAAGCTTTCTTT; CDR3 protein: CASSFNQGTEAFF; V gene: TRBV12-3/TRBV12-4; clone size: -; J gene: TRBJ1-1; D gene: -
CDR3 DNA: TGCGCCAGCCTCGGTCGGGAGAAGGGTGAGCAGTTCTTC; CDR3 protein: CASLGREKGEQFF; V gene: TRBV5-1; clone size: -; J gene: TRBJ2-1; D gene: -
CDR3 DNA: TGTGCCAGCAGCCCGGGACAGGGGGCTTCTAATGAAAAACTGTTTTTT; CDR3 protein: CASSPGQGASNEKLFF; V gene: TRBV11-3; clone size: -; J gene: TRBJ1-4; D gene: TRBD1
CDR3 DNA: TGCAGCGTTCCCGGGACAGGGATGGATACGCAGTATTTT; CDR3 protein: CSVPGTGMDTQYF; V gene: TRBV29-1; clone size: -; J gene: TRBJ2-3; D gene: TRBD1
CDR3 DNA: TGCGCCAGCAGCTTGGCGCTAGGGGGCTACGAGCAGTACTTC; CDR3 protein: CASSLALGGYEQYF; V gene: TRBV5-1; clone size: -; J gene: TRBJ2-7; D gene: -
CDR3 DNA: TGTGCCAGCAGTTTGGGACAGTTCAACACCGGGGAGCTGTTTTTT; CDR3 protein: CASSLGQFNTGELFF; V gene: TRBV5-4; clone size: -; J gene: TRBJ2-2; D gene: TRBD1
CDR3 DNA: TGTGCCAGCAGCTTTAGGACTGTAGATACGCAGTATTTT; CDR3 protein: CASSFRTVDTQYF; V gene: TRBV11-2; clone size: -; J gene: TRBJ2-3; D gene: -
CDR3 DNA: TGTGCCAGCAGTGAGCGGCAAAATCAGCCCCAGCATTTT; CDR3 protein: CASSERQNQPQHF; V gene: TRBV2; clone size: -; J gene: TRBJ1-5; D gene: -
CDR3 DNA: TGCGCCAGCAGCTTGGAGGGCCTCCCCTACGAGCAGTACTTC; CDR3 protein: CASSLEGLPYEQYF; V gene: TRBV5-1; clone size: -; J gene: TRBJ2-7; D gene: -
CDR3 DNA: TGCAGCGTTGAAGGGGTGGCTGAAGCTTTCTTT; CDR3 protein: CSVEGVAEAFF; V gene: TRBV29-1; clone size: -; J gene: TRBJ1-1; D gene: -
CDR3 DNA: TGTGCCAGCAGCCCGCAGTTATATGGCTACACCTTC; CDR3 protein: CASSPQLYGYTF; V gene: TRBV14; clone size: -; J gene: TRBJ1-2; D gene: -